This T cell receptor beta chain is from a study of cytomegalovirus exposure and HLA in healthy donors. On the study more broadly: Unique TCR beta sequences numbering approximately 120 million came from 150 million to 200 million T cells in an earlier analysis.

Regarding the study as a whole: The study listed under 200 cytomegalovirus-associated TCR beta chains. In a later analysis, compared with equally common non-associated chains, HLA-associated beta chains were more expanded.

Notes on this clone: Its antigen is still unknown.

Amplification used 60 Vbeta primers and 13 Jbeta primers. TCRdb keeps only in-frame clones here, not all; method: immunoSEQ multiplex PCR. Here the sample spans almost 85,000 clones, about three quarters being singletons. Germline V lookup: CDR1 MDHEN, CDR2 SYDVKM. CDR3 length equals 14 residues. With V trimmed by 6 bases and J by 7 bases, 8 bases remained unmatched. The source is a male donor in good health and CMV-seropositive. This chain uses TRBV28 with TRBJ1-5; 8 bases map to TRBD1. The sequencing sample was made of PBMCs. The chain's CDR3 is CASRRSGGSQPQHF. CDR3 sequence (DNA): TGTGCCAGCAGACGCTCAGGGGGCAGCCAGCCCCAGCATTTT.